This T cell receptor beta chain was observed in a study of T cell repertoires in cytomegalovirus infection. Across the whole study: Shared public TCR beta signatures pointed to both CMV infection and a matching HLA type.

Whole-study findings and limits: Ex vivo, HLA-C-restricted CMV-specific TCR beta clonotypes prevailed over the rest of the response.

Germline values: CDR1 LNHDA, CDR2 SQIVND (reference sequence). CDR3 length: 12 amino acids. Trimming took 8 bases from V and 4 from J, leaving 11 bases between them. TCRdb called the reads again in MiXCR, with one record for every CDR3 protein. The sample has under 850,000 distinct CDR3 sequences; approximately 33% are singletons. This clonotype was counted between two and nine times. As yet, its antigen is unknown. The chain employs TRBV19 and TRBJ1-1, with unresolved D. The source is a human donor in good health (CMV status not recorded). Some clones in this sample may be carry-over from other donors' samples. Sequencing was performed on cultured PBMCs, taken from culture after CMV antigen stimulation. In nucleotides, the CDR3 is TGTGCCAGTGACCGGTTGGGCACTGAAGCTTTCTTT. This encodes CASDRLGTEAFF.